This T cell receptor (beta chain) derives from a study of cytomegalovirus exposure and HLA in healthy donors. Background on the study: Samples from HLA-typed donors yielded 65 million to 90 million unique TCRs in an early data release.

Study-wide findings and caveats: The study had only CMV serostatus as immune exposure information. A later analysis showed TCR association rates differing by HLA locus, peaking at DRB1 and lowest at HLA-C. In a later analysis, TCR beta V- and J-gene trimming was associated with a missense DCLRE1C variant.

This CDR3 region has 15 residues. Trimming shortened V by 4 bases and J by 3 bases, and 14 bases separated the two germline ends. Germline values: CDR1 SGHNT, CDR2 YYREEE (reference sequence). The PCR had 60 Vbeta and 13 Jbeta primers. Clones were read by immunoSEQ multiplex PCR, and TCRdb kept only the in-frame ones, dropping some. Counted here are about 57,000 clones, roughly 77% occurring once; the ten biggest clones make up roughly 7%. Comments on this clone: What it recognizes is unknown.

The rearrangement uses TRBV5-4 and TRBJ2-1, with D possibly matching TRBD1 (5 bases). Sequenced: PBMCs. The sequence was collected from a young man in good health and CMV-seropositive. CDR3: CASSPRQSVYNEQFF. The CDR3, as DNA: TGTGCCAGCAGCCCCCGACAGTCGGTCTACAATGAGCAGTTCTTC.